This T cell receptor (beta chain) was sequenced for a study of blood T cell repertoires in COVID-19. Study at large: Material from acute and convalescent COVID-19 was sourced from the United States, Italy and Spain. T cells, B-cell-depleted T cells, or PBMCs supplied cDNA or gDNA.

In the authors' methods: Estimated nucleated cell counts came from reference gene primer amplification. The table came from immunoSEQ multiplex PCR; TCRdb's copy has only in-frame clones and leaves some out. V and J calls and clone size are given by that table; D and trimming were obtained from the DNA. The sample has some 140,000 clones, roughly 79% seen once. The CDR3 runs to 13 residues. CDR1 MDHEN and CDR2 SYDVKM come from the germline V gene. V was shortened by 3 bases and J by 7 bases, with 10 bases between the two germline ends. This clonotype originated in a human donor in a cohort sampled during active COVID-19. V gene TRBV28 combines with J gene TRBJ2-1, with D perhaps matching TRBD1 (5 bases). Sequencing was carried out using peripheral blood. As DNA, the CDR3 is TGTGCCAGCAGTTTCAGACAGCTGAATGAGCAGTTCTTC. This translates into CASSFRQLNEQFF.